This T cell receptor (beta chain) was identified in a study of cytomegalovirus exposure and HLA in healthy donors. Study-level background: Findings of an earlier analysis included 90 million to 120 million unique TCR beta sequences from 190 million or so T cells. Study results and caveats: Investigators reported 164 TCR beta chains as tied to cytomegalovirus. Indistinguishable V segments such as TRBV6-2 and TRBV6-3 were excluded. A prior analysis recorded that most TCR beta V segments were productive about 87% or about 30% of the time.

PCR was performed using 60 Vbeta and 13 Jbeta primers. TCRdb's copy holds only in-frame clones and misses some; the assay was immunoSEQ multiplex PCR. This sample has 150,000 to 200,000 clones, with 70% to 80% found just once. V was cut by 8 bases and J by 0 bases, with 8 bases left in between. This CDR3 spans 12 amino acids. From germline, CDR1 is MNHEY and CDR2 SVGAGI. A word on this clone: What it recognizes is unknown.

Sequenced: PBMCs. This rearrangement joins TRBV6-5 to TRBJ2-7; possible D gene TRBD2, 6 bases. The origin of this receptor is a woman aged 30 to 39 in good health and CMV-seropositive. The CDR3 nucleotides are TGTGCCAGCGGGGGGAACTCCTACGAGCAGTACTTC. Translated, it gives CASGGNSYEQYF.